This T cell receptor (beta chain) was captured in a study of T cells expressing NK-cell markers. Study overall: Sequencing covered eight donors, seven HCMV-seropositive and one seronegative.

Regarding this clonotype: The antigen is not known.

TCRdb re-called the 5' RACE reads, yielding one record per CDR3 amino acid sequence without DNA. The specimen's table records a few hundred thousand distinct CDR3 sequences. The CDR3 is 14 residues long. Germline V gene data show CDR1 as MDHEN and CDR2 as SYDVKM. Study-level points and caveats: Each of a handful of donors carried dominant NKG2C+ clonotypes accounting for about 1.0-7.5% of CD8+ T cells.

Sequencing was performed on blood T cells: a sorted CD56 or NKG2C T cell subset, CD4+ or CD8+ T cells, or bulk PBMC T cells (not recorded which). The clonotype was recovered from a man aged 18 to 69 in good health. V and J are TRBV28 and TRBJ2-7; TCRdb proposes TRBD1, but this gene call is untestable without DNA. The CDR3 sequence is CASSPPGQLYEQYF.